This T cell receptor beta chain was sequenced in a study of cytomegalovirus exposure and HLA in healthy donors. Assay used: immunoSEQ multiplex PCR; TCRdb lists only in-frame clones, some missing. The sample holds around 150,000 clones, roughly 91% seen once. As regards this clone: No antigen is known for it.

Study-wide results and limits: The study recorded fewer than 200 TCR beta chains that were cytomegalovirus-associated. The tendency of first-cohort TCR clusters to co-occur in the roughly 130 validation repertoires emerged from a later analysis. Cytomegalovirus status was reportedly diagnosed by the classifier with high specificity and sensitivity.

It was the approximately 120-subject validation cohort, separate from the approximately 620-subject first cohort, to which the donors belonged. The length of the CDR3 is 15 residues. Germline V CDR1 and CDR2: SGHNT, YENEEA. Trimming took 5 bases from V and 7 from J; bases not matched to a gene: 6. Sequencing was done on a sample of PBMCs. The chain is built from TRBV11-3 and TRBJ1-4; 11 bases align to TRBD1. The TCR comes from a woman aged 18-29 years in good health and CMV-seropositive. The CDR3 nucleotides are TGTGCCAGCAGCAAGCCGGGACAGGGGGGTGAAAAACTGTTTTTT. This codes for CASSKPGQGGEKLFF.